The clone carrying this T cell receptor beta chain was counted many times. Its matching antigen is unknown. Semi-nested PCR with Nested Universal Primer A followed constant-region reverse priming of full-length variable regions. TCRdb reprocessed the 5' RACE reads via MiXCR and lists one record per CDR3 protein. This table has about 43,000 distinct CDR3 sequences, 22% appearing once. Study observations and caveats: The TCR gene usage of tumor memory CD4+ T cells clustered together with blood and lymph node memory CD4+ cells and with lymph node naive CD4+ cells. Larger-cohort validation covered only one TCR beta V-J rearrangement. Tumor-infiltrating Treg TCR alpha and beta sequences overlapped most with tumor naive CD4+ T cells, then blood naive.

Germline V gene lookup returns CDR1 SGHRS and CDR2 YFSETQ. Deletions cut 1 base from V and 2 bases from J, with 9 bases between. There are 14 residues in the CDR3. Tregs were sorted as CD4+CD25+CD127-/low cells. Material for sequencing was Tregs sorted from a lymph node. The chain combines TRBV5-1 with TRBJ2-5, with D hard to call. This TCR was recovered from a female donor with breast cancer. CDR3 residues: CASSLSDGQETQYF. CDR3 bases: TGCGCCAGCAGCTTGTCCGATGGGCAAGAGACCCAGTACTTC.